A single sample is the source of the 29 T cell receptor beta chains below, sequenced in a study of tumor-infiltrating lymphocytes in localized non-small cell lung cancer (dated by TCRdb to the early 2020s). Library method: the immunoSEQ multiplex PCR assay. Here the immuneACCESS table is served through TCRdb, limited to in-frame sequences with V and J called. Missing clones are a known gap in these copies; in checked studies unresolved V genes cover under half, and the rest lacks a known reason. This sample lists about 16,000 clones; more than 60% were detected once. The leading ten clones occupy 6.5% of the sample. Sequences were obtained from lung tumor tissue. Receptors were obtained from a human donor with non-small cell lung cancer.

CDR3 in amino acids: CATKGSDRPYEQYF. The CDR3 DNA sequence: TGTGCCACCAAAGGTTCGGACAGGCCTTACGAGCAGTACTTC. V and J are TRBV6-6 and TRBJ2-7; TRBD1 matches 7 bases. The CDR3 has 14 residues. J was trimmed by 4 bases and V by 10 bases; bases with no gene match: 13. The germline CDR1 and CDR2 sequences are MNHNY and SVGAGI (reference sequence).

J is TRBJ2-6 and V is TRBV19; tentatively, D is TRBD2 (6 bases). V lost 6 bases and J lost 1, with 13 bases in between. Germline CDR1 and CDR2: LNHDA and SQIVND (reference sequence). CDR3 size: 16 residues. In DNA form, the CDR3 reads TGTGCCAGTAGGGACCGGAGGGGATCTGGGGCCAACGTCCTGACTTTC. It encodes CASRDRRGSGANVLTF.

The chain is built from TRBV20-1 and TRBJ2-1; TRBD1 aligns across 12 bases. With 5 bases clipped from V and 14 bases from J, the junction kept 4 bases outside the gene matches. CDR1 is DFQATT, CDR2 SNEGSKA, per germline (reference sequence). CDR3 length equals 11 residues. This CDR3 is CSAGDRGLEFF. DNA for the CDR3: TGCAGTGCTGGGGACAGGGGGCTGGAGTTCTTC.

This clone has only a few counts. This chain links TRBV4-3 with TRBJ2-1; 11 positions match TRBD2. With 3 bases clipped from V and 10 bases from J, the junction kept 5 bases outside the gene matches. Germline V gene sequence: CDR1 LGHNA, CDR2 YSLEER. The CDR3 length is 14 residues. CDR3 region: CASSQGSGRGEQFF. CDR3 nucleotides: TGCGCCAGCAGCCAGGGTAGCGGGAGGGGCGAGCAGTTCTTC.

This clone was recorded a few times. V is TRBV9 and J is TRBJ2-2, with D maybe TRBD2 (6 bases). Per the germline V gene, CDR1 is SGDLS and CDR2 is YYNGEE. The CDR3 is 14 amino acids. Trimming stripped 4 bases from V and 3 bases from J, with 10 bases between. CDR3 in DNA: TGTGCCAGCAGCTCCCGGAGGGACACCGGGGAGCTGTTTTTT. Encoded protein: CASSSRRDTGELFF.

This sequence joins TRBV28 and TRBJ1-5, with D uncertain. The V gene lost 2 bases and the J gene lost 1 base, with 6 bases spanning the gap. The germline V gene has CDR1 MDHEN and CDR2 SYDVKM. This CDR3 is 14 amino acids long. CDR3 loop: CASSLKGSNQPQHF. Here the CDR3 DNA reads TGTGCCAGCAGTTTAAAGGGAAGCAATCAGCCCCAGCATTTT.

The gene calls are TRBV27 and TRBJ2-3; D remains ambiguous. V was pared by 2 bases and J by 0 bases, with 9 bases between. The CDR3 loop spans 15 amino acids. Germline V gene lookup returns CDR1 MNHEY and CDR2 SMNVEV (reference sequence). The CDR3 DNA reads as TGTGCCAGCAGTTTAAGACCCGGTAGCACAGATACGCAGTATTTT. As protein: CASSLRPGSTDTQYF.

The rearrangement joins TRBV9 to TRBJ1-1; tentatively, D is TRBD1 (5 bases). Germline V gene data show CDR1 as SGDLS and CDR2 as YYNGEE. The CDR3 covers 14 residues. Trimming took off 2 bases at V and 6 bases at J, with 14 bases between the two ends. The DNA of the CDR3 is TGTGCCAGCAGCGTTGGGGGTACAGTGGCTGAAGCTTTCTTT. This sequence encodes CASSVGGTVAEAFF.

The rearrangement uses TRBV29-1 and TRBJ1-2; D gene unclear. Trimming took 3 bases from V and 5 from J, leaving 13 bases between them. Germline V lookup: CDR1 SQVTM, CDR2 ANQGSEA. This CDR3 spans 13 amino acids. CDR3 sequence (DNA): TGCAGCGTTGAGGTTCCGGACGGGTATGGCTACACCTTC. Translation: CSVEVPDGYGYTF. Using reference TRBV29-1 and TRBJ1-2 for the parts outside the CDR3, the full variable domain is SAVISQKPSRDICQRGTSLTIQCQVDSQVTMMFWYRQQPGQSLTLIATANQGSEATYESGFVIDKFPISRPNLTFSTLTVSNMSPEDSSIYLCSVEVPDGYGYTFGSGTRLTVV.

This clone was counted once. This chain links TRBV6-5 with TRBJ1-3; TRBD1 is a possible D gene (5 bases). The CDR3 covers 15 residues. Germline CDR1 is MNHEY and CDR2 is SVGAGI. V was pared by 0 bases and J by 1 base, with 7 bases between. In nucleotides, the CDR3 is TGTGCCAGCAGTTACTCTCACAGGTCTGGAAACACCATATATTTT. It translates to CASSYSHRSGNTIYF.

The CDR3 spells CAISVQGTNYGYTF. The CDR3 nucleotides read TGTGCCATCAGTGTACAGGGAACTAACTATGGCTACACCTTC. V and J are TRBV10-3 and TRBJ1-2, with D possibly TRBD1 on 6 matching bases. This CDR3 comprises 14 residues. From germline, CDR1 is ENHRY and CDR2 SYGVKD. Trimming took off 4 bases at V and 0 bases at J, with 9 bases between the two ends.

This clone has just a few counts. In DNA, the CDR3 is TGTGCCAGCTCACCACCGAATGCCAGAAGCTATGGCTACACCTTC. Its translation: CASSPPNARSYGYTF. The chain carries TRBV18 and TRBJ1-2; D not resolved. Trimming stripped 0 bases from V and 4 bases from J, with 12 bases between. Germline V gene lookup returns CDR1 KGHSH and CDR2 LQKENI. The CDR3 runs to 15 residues.

In DNA, the CDR3 is TGTGCCAGCAGCTCAGACGGACAGGGCGGTCTCGAGCAGTACTTC. Its protein product is CASSSDGQGGLEQYF. The rearrangement joins TRBV7-9 to TRBJ2-5, with 8 bases that match TRBD1. Near its end, the DNA agrees better with TRBJ2-7, so the J call may be wrong. The CDR3 consists of 15 residues. The V gene's germline CDR1 is SEHNR and CDR2 FQNEAQ (reference sequence).

The V call is TRBV29-1, the J call TRBJ1-1, with TRBD1 matching over 8 bases. Per the germline V gene, CDR1 is SQVTM and CDR2 is ANQGSEA. This CDR3 contains 13 residues. Losses at the gene ends were 0 bases for V and 11 bases for J; bases not matched to a gene: 8. The CDR3 DNA is TGCAGCGTTGAAGAGGTGACAGGGGCCGAGGCTTTCTTT. This encodes CSVEEVTGAEAFF. The full variable domain, with the rest looked up from reference TRBV29-1 and TRBJ1-1, is SAVISQKPSRDICQRGTSLTIQCQVDSQVTMMFWYRQQPGQSLTLIATANQGSEATYESGFVIDKFPISRPNLTFSTLTVSNMSPEDSSIYLCSVEEVTGAEAFFGQGTRLTVV.

The gene calls are TRBV9 and TRBJ2-5; D call uncertain. Trimming cost V 4 bases and J 5 bases, with 21 bases left between them. Germline assignment: CDR1 SGDLS and CDR2 YYNGEE. The CDR3 runs to 16 residues. The CDR3, as DNA: TGTGCCAGCAGCTCTAACAGTCTTTCGCGCAAGGAGACCCAGTACTTC. The encoded protein is CASSSNSLSRKETQYF.

The chain uses TRBV4-3 and TRBJ2-5; 10 bases match TRBD1. The DNA end favors TRBJ2-7, so the J call may be wrong. This CDR3 region has 15 residues. CDR1 LGHNA and CDR2 YSLEER come from the germline V gene. The chain's CDR3 is CASSQERTGGYEQYF. DNA of the CDR3: TGCGCCAGCAGCCAAGAACGGACAGGGGGCTACGAGCAGTACTTC.

This CDR3 reads CASSPGLEGFYEQYF. The CDR3 DNA reads as TGCGCCAGCAGCCCGGGACTGGAGGGTTTTTACGAGCAGTACTTC. The rearrangement joins TRBV5-1 to TRBJ2-7; a weak D match, TRBD2 (6 bases). The germline V gene has CDR1 SGHRS and CDR2 YFSETQ. This CDR3 spans 15 amino acids. Trimming removed 4 bases at V and 4 bases at J, with 18 bases between.

The chain employs TRBV5-5 and TRBJ2-5, with no clear D. Germline V gene lookup returns CDR1 SGHKS and CDR2 YYEKEE (reference sequence). This CDR3 has 14 residues. Trimming shortened V by 0 bases and J by 3 bases, and 9 bases separated the two germline ends. CDR3: CASSLGVGEETQYF. The CDR3 DNA follows: TGTGCCAGCAGCTTGGGGGTAGGCGAAGAGACCCAGTACTTC.

The V and J genes are TRBV27 and TRBJ1-3; D call uncertain. This CDR3 spans 14 amino acids. V was clipped by 7 bases and J by 2 bases, with 12 bases between them. CDR1 MNHEY and CDR2 SMNVEV come from the germline V gene (reference sequence). The CDR3, as DNA: TGTGCCAGCACCAGTTTGGGTCCTGGAAACACCATATATTTT. It specifies CASTSLGPGNTIYF.

This sequence joins TRBV7-2 and TRBJ1-6; no reliable D call. V was trimmed by 7 bases and J by 4 bases, leaving 14 bases between them. The CDR3 covers 15 residues. The germline gives CDR1 SGHTA, CDR2 FQGNSA. The CDR3 DNA sequence: TGTGCCAGCACCCGACCCACAGAGTATAATTCACCCCTCCACTTT. This codes for CASTRPTEYNSPLHF.

The chain employs TRBV18 and TRBJ1-5; possibly TRBD1 for D (6 bases). V was trimmed by 0 bases and J by 6 bases, leaving 24 bases between them. Germline lookup yields CDR1 KGHSH and CDR2 LQKENI. The CDR3 has 19 residues. The CDR3 sequence is CASSPPPGWGGRGAQPQHF. CDR3 bases: TGTGCCAGCTCACCACCGCCAGGCTGGGGGGGCAGGGGCGCTCAGCCCCAGCATTTT.

V is TRBV11-2 and J is TRBJ2-5; D remains ambiguous. The assigned J gene may be wrong: the sequence end matches TRBJ2-7 better. The CDR3 contains 14 residues. The germline CDR1 and CDR2 sequences are SGHAT and FQNNGV. The DNA of the CDR3 is TGTGCCAGCAGCTTAGTTCCGAGTTCCTACGAGCAGTACTTC. Residues: CASSLVPSSYEQYF.

The chain links TRBV9 to TRBJ1-3; no clear D. Per germline, CDR1 SGDLS and CDR2 YYNGEE. V was shortened by 0 bases and J by 1 base, with 5 bases between the two germline ends. The CDR3 spans 14 residues. The CDR3: CASSVVGSGNTIYF. The CDR3, as DNA: TGTGCCAGCAGCGTAGTAGGGTCTGGAAACACCATATATTTT. Full variable domain (remainder filled in from reference TRBV9 and TRBJ1-3): DSGVTQTPKHLITATGQRVTLRCSPRSGDLSVYWYQQSLDQGLQFLIQYYNGEERAKGNILERFSAQQFPDLHSELNLSSLELGDSALYFCASSVVGSGNTIYFGEGSWLTVV.

The chain uses TRBV10-2 and TRBJ2-1, with 11 bases fitting TRBD2. The V gene end was trimmed by 6 bases and the J gene end by 8 bases; junction bases not matched to a gene: 9. This CDR3 contains 15 residues. Germline CDR1 is WSHSY and CDR2 is SAAADI. The CDR3 nucleotides read TGCGCCAGCAGAGTTACTAGCGGGGGAAGCGATGAGCAGTTCTTC. Protein: CASRVTSGGSDEQFF.

The sample holds a few counts of this clone. The rearrangement uses TRBV4-3 and TRBJ1-3; 8 bases map to TRBD1. V lost 6 bases and J lost 0; bases outside the gene matches: 1. The CDR3 covers 14 residues. Germline V CDR1 and CDR2: LGHNA, YSLEER. The CDR3 DNA sequence: TGCGCCAGCAGTCAGGGGGCCTCTGGAAACACCATATATTTT. It codes for CASSQGASGNTIYF.

This clone was picked up one time. The chain has TRBV9 and TRBJ1-3, with D unresolved. The V gene's germline CDR1 is SGDLS and CDR2 YYNGEE. The CDR3 loop spans 13 amino acids. V was pared by 4 bases and J by 4 bases, with 9 bases between. The chain's CDR3 is CASSRSDGNTIYF. As DNA, the CDR3 is TGTGCCAGCAGCCGTTCCGACGGAAACACCATATATTTT.

This clone has a handful of counts. The genes are TRBV19 and TRBJ1-1; D possibly corresponds to TRBD1 (5 bases). Between the trimmed V and J ends, which lost 5 bases and 4 bases, there was a span of 17 bases. The CDR3 totals 15 residues. The germline V gene encodes CDR1 LNHDA and CDR2 SQIVND (reference sequence). The CDR3 DNA reads as TGTGCCAGTAGTTCTCAGGGAGGGTTTGTCACTGAAGCTTTCTTT. This encodes CASSSQGGFVTEAFF.

The chain recombines TRBV10-1 with TRBJ1-1; D gene unclear. Per the germline V gene, CDR1 is WNHNN and CDR2 is SYGVQD (reference sequence). The CDR3 consists of 13 residues. V was clipped by 9 bases and J by 5 bases, with 16 bases between them. CDR3 nucleotide sequence: TGCGCCAGTCGCGGATCAGAGAGTACTGAAGCTTTCTTT. Its translation: CASRGSESTEAFF.

This CDR3 is CASSYSVGGDNEQFF. The CDR3 DNA reads as TGTGCCAGCAGTTACTCGGTAGGGGGGGACAATGAGCAGTTCTTC. The chain combines TRBV13 with TRBJ2-1; D may be TRBD2 (7 bases). V was shortened by 6 bases and J by 5 bases, with 17 bases between the two germline ends. This CDR3 contains 15 residues. The germline V gene encodes CDR1 PRHDT and CDR2 FYEKMQ (reference sequence).